The entry that follows covers one TCR beta chain sequence. As yet, its antigen is unknown. This entry is derived from a study of cytomegalovirus exposure and HLA in healthy donors. Notes on the study in general: CMV serostatus was the sole immune exposure data available. Analysis was carried out at a later point, and it linked a missense DCLRE1C variant to TCR beta V- and J-gene trimming.

The PCR ran on 60 Vbeta and 13 Jbeta primers. Measured with immunoSEQ multiplex PCR; TCRdb has only the in-frame clones, and not every one. The sample includes just under 90,000 clones. Sequenced: PBMCs. The TCR sequence derives from a girl aged 10 to 17 in good health and CMV-seropositive.

In DNA, the CDR3 is TGTGCCAATAGGAGGGGTACGGACACTGAAGCTTTCTTT. It codes for CANRRGTDTEAFF. The chain uses TRBV6-1 and TRBJ1-1; tentatively, D is TRBD1 (5 bases). CDR1 and CDR2 from the germline V gene are MNHNS and SASEGT. This CDR3 is 13 amino acids long. Between the trimmed V and J ends, which lost 10 bases and 3 bases, there was a span of 15 bases.